This entry is about one T cell receptor (beta chain). Its antigen remains unidentified. No clone much larger than this one lies a single base away; base qualities are absent. The source of the sample is a study of Ad26.COV2.S vaccination and SARS-CoV-2 variants (dated by TCRdb to about 2021). Notes on the research overall: Donors in the vaccine arm were drawn from COV1001, a phase I-IIa trial of Ad26.COV2.S in healthy adults that was multicentre, randomized, double-blind and placebo-controlled. Ad26.COV2.S was given intramuscularly at 5x10^10 or 1x10^11 viral particles, as a single shot or as two shots 56 days apart. A total of some 30 samples were included in the TCR-sequenced set, comprising some 20 Ad26.COV2.S vaccine recipients, 5 placebo recipients and 8 SARS-CoV-2 convalescent individuals. TCRbeta repertoire sequencing served as the tool for gauging how specific and how broad the SARS-CoV-2-reactive T cell receptors were following Ad26.COV2.S vaccination. Trial participants were randomized into five groups of five, in which low-dose or high-dose Ad26.COV2.S was given once or twice, or placebo was given on both occasions. Investigators did not know the trial group allocation while performing experiments and assessing outcomes.

The sample's treatment or condition label, decoded: roughly 18 received Ad26.COV2.S at low or high dose, single or two shots; about five received placebo; per-sample allocation not given. Repertoires of vaccine and placebo recipients were sequenced from samples taken on day 63 after the first injection. In Cohort 1b, 25 to 30 adults aged 18-55 years were enrolled at a single site in Boston, USA, between 29 July and 7 August 2020. Ad26.COV2.S was a replication-incompetent adenovirus type 26 vector expressing a prefusion-stabilized SARS-CoV-2 spike protein from the original Wuhan strain. The immunoSEQ Assay was the method used to sequence TCRbeta CDR3 regions. After extraction, genomic DNA underwent amplification by bias-controlled multiplex PCR, followed by high-throughput sequencing. The original pipeline was this. To quantify the absolute abundance of each unique TCRbeta CDR3 region, sequences were collapsed and filtered. T cell fraction was estimated by normalizing TCRbeta template counts to usable DNA, which was measured by amplifying reference genes present in all nucleated cells. Repertoire TCRs were annotated as SARS-CoV-2-specific by exact matching of V gene, CDR3 amino acid sequence and J gene to a known reactive TCR set. The reference SARS-CoV-2 TCR set came from MIRA and was filtered for enrichment in COVID-19-positive ImmuneCODE repertoires, removing public or cross-reactive TCRs. Based on the MIRA antigens, annotated TCRs were further analysed at the level of specific ORF or position within ORF. Breadth was defined as the number of annotated unique rearrangements divided by the total number of unique productive rearrangements, and depth was defined as the summed frequency of the annotated unique rearrangements. Two-sided Wilcoxon rank-sum tests were applied when comparing TCR breadth between groups. As stored in TCRdb, this immuneACCESS dataset retains in-frame rearrangements with V and J assigned. A fraction of the clones does not appear; measured against another copy, unresolved V genes explain less than half of the discrepancy, and the remainder lacks a known reason. V and J calls and clone size are given by that table; D and trimming were obtained from the DNA. A total of hundreds of thousands of clones appear in this sample, around 88% of them only once. The ten biggest clones cover over 8.5% of the sample.

Broader findings and caveats from the paper: Compared with placebo recipients, Ad26.COV2.S recipients showed higher spike-specific TCR breadth (P = 0.0014). Comparable non-spike TCR breadth was observed between vaccine and placebo recipients, consistent with only spike being contained in the vaccine. Comparing responses between vaccine doses or regimens was not something the study was powered to do. Substantial breadth of spike-specific CD8+ and CD4+ T cell responses was reported after vaccination. The authors noted that total T cell responses may have been underestimated by the TCR breadth and depth analyses.

Source: peripheral blood, taken in a trial of Ad26.COV2.S vaccine versus placebo. The source is a person between 18 and 60 years old who received the Ad26.COV2.S COVID-19 vaccine or a placebo.

The CDR3 protein: CASSWTSGALGEQFF. In nucleotides, the sequence is TGTGCCAGCAGTTGGACTAGCGGGGCTCTTGGGGAGCAGTTCTTC. Recombination linked TRBV2 to TRBJ2-1; a stretch of 12 junction bases matches TRBD2. V trim: 5 bases; J trim: 10 bases; unmatched bases: 9. Via the germline V gene, CDR1 is SNHLY and CDR2 FYNNEI. Including the terminal cysteine and phenylalanine, the CDR3 comprises 15 residues. Here the CDR3 DNA is all that survives: 45 bases in frame from base 1. Where the CDR3 stops, the reference TRBV2 and TRBJ2-1 genes take over; the full variable domain is EPEVTQTPSHQVTQMGQEVILRCVPISNHLYFYWYRQILGQKVEFLVSFYNNEISEKSEIFDDQFSVERPDGSNFTLKIRSTKLEDSAMYFCASSWTSGALGEQFFGPGTRLTVL.